This TCR beta chain was sequenced during a study of CD8 T cells in Susac syndrome. V lost 6 bases, J lost 5 bases, and 15 bases stayed unmatched. CDR1 DFQATT and CDR2 SNEGSKA come from the germline V gene (reference sequence). The CDR3 runs 18 residues. Reverse transcription of about 0.45 to 1 ug RNA used random hexamers. In TCRdb, the immunoSEQ multiplex PCR reads were re-called with MiXCR into one record per CDR3 protein. Of some 120,000 distinct CDR3 sequences in the sample, roughly 90% are singletons; the top ten hold around 0.12%. Sequencing of TCR beta was performed on blood CD8+ and CD4+ T cells.

Specimen: CD8+ T cells from PBMCs. The chain links TRBV20-1 to TRBJ2-3, with 15 bases matching TRBD2. This TCR was sampled from a human donor in good health. The CDR3 spells CSAETIWTSGRDRDTQYF. As DNA, the CDR3 is TGCAGTGCCGAAACCATCTGGACTAGCGGGAGGGATCGAGATACGCAGTATTTT.